This T cell receptor beta chain was recovered during a study of T-cell reconstitution after alpha-beta-depleted transplantation in children. General observations from the study: When one year had passed after transplant, most T-cell counts and diversity came from newly produced T cells.

A note on this clonotype: What it binds is not known.

Preparation of the TCRbeta library involved a method that used unique molecular identifiers. TCRdb reprocessed the PCR reads via MiXCR and lists one record per CDR3 protein. This table has approximately 290,000 distinct CDR3 sequences, around a tenth appearing once. The receptor comes from a male patient under 10 years old who had a stem cell transplant for chronic granulomatous disease, so the T cells may come from the graft donor. Sample: peripheral blood, taken 180 days after TCRalphabeta/CD19-depleted stem cell transplant.

The CDR3 here is CASSPIGTGQANEQFF. The CDR3 bases are TGTGCCAGCTCACCGATCGGGACAGGGCAGGCCAATGAGCAGTTCTTC. The chain couples TRBV18 to TRBJ2-1; 9 positions match TRBD1. V was pared by 3 bases and J by 6 bases, with 9 bases of the junction left unmatched. Germline-derived CDR1 and CDR2 are KGHSH and LQKENI. This CDR3 spans 16 amino acids.